This TCR beta chain came from a study of blood T cell repertoires in COVID-19. The overall study: PBMCs, B-cell-depleted T cells, or T cells provided the cDNA or gDNA that made up the material.

This clone was found a few times. Measured with immunoSEQ multiplex PCR; TCRdb has only the in-frame clones, and not every one. In the table there are approximately 260,000 clones, 80% to 90% of which are singletons. Trimming took 4 bases from V and 8 from J, leaving 9 bases between them. The germline CDR1 and CDR2 sequences are GTSNPN and SVGIG (reference sequence). This CDR3 contains 12 residues. The clonotype was recovered from a woman aged 70-85 years with COVID-19, enrolled during active disease. The sequenced material came from peripheral blood. The chain has TRBV30 and TRBJ1-6; D unclear. CDR3 residues: CAWTAGDSPLHF. The CDR3 coding sequence is TGTGCCTGGACGGCAGGTGATTCACCCCTCCACTTT.